This TCR beta chain appears in the sequencing data of a study of metastatic and nonmetastatic thyroid tumors (dated by TCRdb to 2018 to 2020). About the investigation overall: Repertoires were compared across peripheral blood and tumor or nodule tissue samples from malignant and benign thyroid patients.

What the authors observed across the whole study: TCR beta diversity was reported as significantly higher in malignant tumors than in benign nodules, in both blood and tumor samples.

The V and J ends are trimmed by 3 bases and 3 bases, leaving 9 bases between them. The cysteine opens and the phenylalanine closes a CDR3 of 13 amino acids. Solely the CDR3 DNA is kept, with 39 bases framed from the first base. A few counts support this clone. The antigen it recognizes is unknown. One base away there is no much larger clone; base qualities are not given. No treatment had been received by any patient before thyroid surgery. Patient clinical samples collected from about 2012 to 2018 were retrospectively analysed using T-cell receptor beta sequencing. Libraries were constructed by PCR. The run used an Illumina HiSeq 4000. The TCR beta-chain CDR3 region of each patient was profiled by high-throughput sequencing. The original pipeline was this. The researchers built a classifier to tell apart papillary thyroid cancer patients with distant metastasis, based on CDR3 differences among clinicopathological groups. The Shannon index was used to assess repertoire diversity, and the Morisita-Horn index was used to assess tumor-blood repertoire similarity. Clones were called with MiXCR by TCRdb after fastp trimmed the public reads at Q25, and only in-frame beta chains were retained. The V and J calls were not made by the authors but by TCRdb's processing. In all, the sample holds about 19,000 clones, and approximately 37% of those were seen once. 20% to 30% of the sample rests with the top ten.

The chain joins TRBV12-3 or TRBV12-4 to TRBJ2-7, with the identity of the D gene unclear. This receptor was obtained from a female donor with papillary thyroid cancer or a benign thyroid nodule (not recorded which). Some clones in this sample may be carry-over from other donors' samples. Sample: tumor tissue. Read as DNA, the sequence is TGTGCCAGCAGTTTTGACTTGGGCTACGAGCAGTACTTC. Its protein product is CASSFDLGYEQYF.